This section outlines one T cell receptor beta chain sequence together with its context. The antigen is undetermined. This CDR3 spans 15 amino acids. CDR1 SGHRS and CDR2 YFSETQ come from the germline V gene. Trimming stripped 2 bases from V and 4 bases from J, with 15 bases between. The data belong to a study of cytomegalovirus exposure and HLA in healthy donors. Overall study findings and caveats: A later analysis linked a missense DCLRE1C variant to TCR beta V- and J-gene trimming. The study carried out a later analysis of TCR beta sequences. It associated approximately 15,000 of them with specific HLA alleles at a false discovery rate of 0.05. In an earlier analysis, about 87% or about 30%: the productive usage of most TCR beta V segments.

PCR primers comprised 60 Vbeta and 13 Jbeta primers. The method was immunoSEQ multiplex PCR; TCRdb's version includes in-frame clones alone and lacks a portion of them. This sample carries more than 90,000 clones, 78% of them seen once, and the ten largest clones take more than 0.6%. The material sequenced was PBMCs. This chain joins TRBV5-1 and TRBJ2-5; D is possibly TRBD1 (6 bases). The sequence came from a woman aged 55-70 years in good health and CMV-seronegative. In DNA form, the CDR3 reads TGCGCCAGCAGCTTCATGTCGGACAGTGGAGAGACCCAGTACTTC. Translation gives CASSFMSDSGETQYF.